This TCR beta chain was sequenced during a study of blood T cell repertoires in COVID-19. Study-wide context: Samples representing acute and convalescent COVID-19 were sourced from the United States, Italy and Spain. The analysed material was cDNA or gDNA that came from T cells, B-cell-depleted T cells, or PBMCs.

Assay: immunoSEQ multiplex PCR; the TCRdb copy retains only in-frame clones and omits some. This sample has some 96,000 clones, with 90% found just once. V lost 2 bases to trimming and J lost 1 base, with 8 bases between them. Germline CDR1 reads MNHNS; CDR2 reads SASEGT. This CDR3 comprises 14 residues. This chain links TRBV6-1 with TRBJ2-5; D unresolved. The TCR sequence derives from a man in his fifties or sixties with acute or convalescent COVID-19. Material for sequencing was peripheral blood. The CDR3 loop reads CASSEPGAQETQYF. The CDR3 coding sequence is TGTGCCAGCAGTGAACCCGGAGCCCAAGAGACCCAGTACTTC.